These T cell receptor beta chains were read from a single sample in a study of blood T cells in healthy people across ages. TCRdb ran MiXCR on the 5' RACE reads and lists one entry per CDR3 protein. The repertoire includes almost 800,000 distinct CDR3 sequences, about 62% of them detected once, and about 20% sits in the top ten. The specimen sequenced was blood. The origin of the receptors is a man aged 30 to 45 in good health. Each CDR3 is given with its conserved first and last residue. A D gene is named only where the DNA matches it firmly.

D	V	J	CDR3
.	TRBV20-1	.	CSARVGAQETQYF
TRBD2	TRBV5-1	TRBJ2-1	CASSLGLAGALDEQFF
.	TRBV6-2/TRBV6-3	TRBJ2-1	CASSYARTDYNEQFF
.	TRBV12-5	TRBJ2-1	CASGLQGANNEQFF
.	TRBV7-3	TRBJ2-1	CASSLTVATNEQFF
.	TRBV6-6	TRBJ2-3	CASSSGASKLTDTQYF
.	TRBV20-1	TRBJ2-7	CSAGSTSSYEQYF
.	TRBV25-1	TRBJ2-7	CASSDKLGTVSYEQYF
.	TRBV6-1	.	CASSVRRQAVPYEQYF
TRBD2	TRBV29-1	TRBJ2-1	CSVVGETGGVNEQFF
TRBD2	TRBV5-1	TRBJ2-1	CASSVALAGGSHNEQFF
TRBD2	TRBV5-1	TRBJ2-6	CASSQLYAGGNSNVLTF
.	TRBV12-3/TRBV12-4	TRBJ2-6	CASSSGDVLTF
.	TRBV5-6	TRBJ2-1	CASSLFTQGLNEQFF
.	TRBV5-1	TRBJ2-1	CASRGSGDNEQFF
TRBD2	TRBV20-1	TRBJ2-5	CSVGTSGRTQETQYF
TRBD2	TRBV7-2	TRBJ2-1	CASSARLALSQNEQFF